This T cell receptor (beta chain) was recovered during a study of human T cells and chemical hapten exposure. Whole-study results and caveats: Counts of expanded TCRs (at PT1) showed a positive correlation with patch test score. As the donors had alopecia, their immune response may differ from healthy people's. In comparison with controls, expanded TCRs gave rise to a significantly larger number of large CDR3 similarity clusters.

From the RACE reads, TCRdb called clonotypes with MiXCR, one entry per CDR3 protein. Of some 300,000 distinct CDR3 sequences listed, over 5% are singletons. This CDR3 is built from 15 residues. Germline loops: CDR1 SGHTA, CDR2 FQGNSA. V lost 4 bases, J lost 2 bases, and 12 bases lay in between. The time point here: pre-sensitization, week 0. Treatment: therapeutic diphenylcyclopropenone sensitization with weekly scalp DPC. Patch tests were applied only after blood draws. There are many counts of this clonotype. What it recognizes is unknown. The clonotype was recovered from a young woman with alopecia areata. Some clones in this sample may be carry-over from other donors' samples. Material: whole blood, obtained in connection with sensitization to the hapten diphenylcyclopropenone (DPC). The chain couples TRBV7-2 to TRBJ1-5; D gene uncertain. The CDR3 DNA sequence: TGTGCCAGCAGCTCCTACTTCGGCGGCAATCAGCCCCAGCATTTT. Amino acids: CASSSYFGGNQPQHF.